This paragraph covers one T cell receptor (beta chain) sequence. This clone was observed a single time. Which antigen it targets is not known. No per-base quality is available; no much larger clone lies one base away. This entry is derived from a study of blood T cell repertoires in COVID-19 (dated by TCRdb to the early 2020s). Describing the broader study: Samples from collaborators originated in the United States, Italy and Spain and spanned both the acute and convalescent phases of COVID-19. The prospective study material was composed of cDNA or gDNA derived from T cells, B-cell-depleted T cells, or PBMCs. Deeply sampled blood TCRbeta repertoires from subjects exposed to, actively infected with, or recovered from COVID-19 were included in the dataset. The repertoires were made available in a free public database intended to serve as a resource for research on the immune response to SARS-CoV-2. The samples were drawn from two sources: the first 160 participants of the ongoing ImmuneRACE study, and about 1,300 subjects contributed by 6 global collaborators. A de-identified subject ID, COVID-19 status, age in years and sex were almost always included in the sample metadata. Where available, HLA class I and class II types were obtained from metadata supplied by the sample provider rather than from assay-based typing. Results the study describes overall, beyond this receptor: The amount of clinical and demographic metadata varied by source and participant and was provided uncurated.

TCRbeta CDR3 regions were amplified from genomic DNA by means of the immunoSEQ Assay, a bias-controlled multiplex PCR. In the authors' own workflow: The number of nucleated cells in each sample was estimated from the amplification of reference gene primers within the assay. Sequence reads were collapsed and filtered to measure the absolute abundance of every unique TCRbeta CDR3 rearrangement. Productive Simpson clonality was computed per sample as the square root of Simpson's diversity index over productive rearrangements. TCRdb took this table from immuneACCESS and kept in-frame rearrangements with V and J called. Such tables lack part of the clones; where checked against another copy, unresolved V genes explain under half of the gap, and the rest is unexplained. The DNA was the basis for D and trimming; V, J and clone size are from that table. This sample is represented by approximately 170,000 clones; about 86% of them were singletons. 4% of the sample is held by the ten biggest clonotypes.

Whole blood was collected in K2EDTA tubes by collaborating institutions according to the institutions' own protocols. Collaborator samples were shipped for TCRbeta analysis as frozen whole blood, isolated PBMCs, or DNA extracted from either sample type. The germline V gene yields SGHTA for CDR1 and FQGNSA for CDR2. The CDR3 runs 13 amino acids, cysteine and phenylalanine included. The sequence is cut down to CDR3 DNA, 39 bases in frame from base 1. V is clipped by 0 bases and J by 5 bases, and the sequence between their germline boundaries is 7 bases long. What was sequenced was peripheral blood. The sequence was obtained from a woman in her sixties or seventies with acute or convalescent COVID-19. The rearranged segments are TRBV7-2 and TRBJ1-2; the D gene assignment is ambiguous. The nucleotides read TGTGCCAGCAGCTTAGCGTGGGCGTATGGCTACACCTTC. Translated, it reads CASSLAWAYGYTF.